Included here is one TCR beta chain sequence, with context. The sample originates from a study of blood T cell repertoires in COVID-19. Study as a whole: COVID-19 samples, acute and convalescent, were from the United States, Italy and Spain. T cells, B-cell-depleted T cells, or PBMCs provided the cDNA or gDNA that served as material.

V lost 3 bases to trimming and J lost 9 bases, with 21 bases between them. Germline V gene data show CDR1 as SEHNR and CDR2 as FQNEAQ (reference sequence). The CDR3 is 17 amino acids. Per the study methods: Amplifying reference gene primers gave estimates of nucleated cell counts. Libraries were prepared by immunoSEQ multiplex PCR; TCRdb keeps only in-frame clonotypes and omits some of them. V and J calls and clone size are as listed in that table; D and trimming were resolved from the DNA. The table records fewer than 200,000 clones, 75% to 90% of them present only once. The chain links TRBV7-9 to TRBJ1-6; no firm D call. Material for sequencing was peripheral blood. This TCR came from a human donor with acute or convalescent COVID-19. The donor label of this sample is uncertain. The CDR3: CASSFALGDARPSPLHF. CDR3 DNA sequence: TGTGCCAGCAGCTTCGCCCTGGGCGACGCCCGGCCTTCACCCCTCCACTTT.